The 18 T cell receptor beta chains reported below all come from one sample, sequenced in a study of cytotoxic CD8 clonotypes in ibrutinib-treated CLL. Assay: immunoSEQ multiplex PCR; the TCRdb copy retains only in-frame clones and omits some. The sample has about 130,000 clones; 70% to 90% are singletons. This sample comprised PBMCs, obtained after 24 months of ibrutinib treatment. These receptors were collected from a human donor with chronic lymphocytic leukemia.

The genes are TRBV5-6 and TRBJ2-3; D possibly corresponds to TRBD2 (5 bases). V was clipped by 3 bases and J by 4 bases, with 9 bases between them. CDR1 is SGHDT, CDR2 YYEEEE, per germline. The length of the CDR3 is 13 residues. CDR3 protein: CASSSAGADTQYF. Written as DNA, the CDR3 is TGTGCCAGCAGCTCCGCCGGGGCAGATACGCAGTATTTT.

This sequence joins TRBV10-3 and TRBJ1-3; 8 nucleotides agree with TRBD1. The V gene end was trimmed by 4 bases and the J gene end by 1 base; junction bases not matched to a gene: 15. The CDR3 contains 19 residues. Germline V lookup: CDR1 ENHRY, CDR2 SYGVKD. As DNA, the CDR3 is TGTGCCATCAGTGCCCCCACAGGGGGATCCCAAACTTCTGGAAACACCATATATTTT. Translation: CAISAPTGGSQTSGNTIYF.

The chain combines TRBV10-3 with TRBJ1-2; D ambiguous. The CDR3 contains 15 residues. V lost 8 bases and J 4 bases, leaving 20 bases between the germline ends. From germline, CDR1 is ENHRY and CDR2 SYGVKD. DNA of the CDR3: TGTGCCATCGCCCCTGGAACCACGGACTTCTATGGCTACACCTTC. Translated, it gives CAIAPGTTDFYGYTF.

V usage is TRBV28 and J usage is TRBJ1-5; possible D gene TRBD1, 6 bases. The germline V gene encodes CDR1 MDHEN and CDR2 SYDVKM. The CDR3 runs 13 residues. Trimming left V 6 bases short and J 4 bases short, with 10 bases between. CDR3 sequence reads: CASSTGINQPQHF. The CDR3 region has the DNA TGTGCCAGCAGCACAGGGATTAATCAGCCCCAGCATTTT.

This rearrangement joins TRBV18 to TRBJ2-7, with 9 bases that match TRBD1. The germline V gene has CDR1 KGHSH and CDR2 LQKENI. V shed 3 bases and J 9 bases; nucleotides not matched to a gene: 12. The length of the CDR3 is 15 residues. For the CDR3, the DNA is TGTGCCAGCTCACCTGATAGGGACAGGGCGTTCGGGCAGTACTTC. The encoded protein is CASSPDRDRAFGQYF.

V and J are TRBV30 and TRBJ2-3; D gene ambiguous. V dropped 2 bases and J dropped 2 bases, with 5 bases sitting between them. Per the germline V gene, CDR1 is GTSNPN and CDR2 is SVGIG (reference sequence). The CDR3 consists of 12 residues. CDR3 amino acids: CAWSTNTDTQYF. CDR3 DNA: TGTGCCTGGAGTACAAACACAGATACGCAGTATTTT.

The chain combines TRBV6-1 with TRBJ2-6; D possibly uses TRBD1 or TRBD2 (5 bases each). Trimming stripped 4 bases from V and 0 bases from J, with 7 bases between. The germline V gene has CDR1 MNHNS and CDR2 SASEGT. The CDR3 sequence is 15 residues long. The CDR3 reads CASSAGSSGANVLTF. The CDR3 DNA reads as TGTGCCAGCAGTGCAGGGAGCTCTGGGGCCAACGTCCTGACTTTC.

This chain's CDR3 is CASSFKSENYGYTF. The CDR3 coding sequence is TGTGCCAGCAGCTTTAAGTCTGAGAACTATGGCTACACCTTC. The chain recombines TRBV5-4 with TRBJ1-2, with unresolved D. V shed 2 bases and J shed 2 bases, with 10 bases lying between them. Germline assignment: CDR1 SGHNT and CDR2 YYREEE (reference sequence). CDR3 length: 14 residues.

V usage is TRBV7-9 and J usage is TRBJ2-7; perhaps TRBD2 as D (6 bases). The CDR3 extends over 12 amino acids. Trimming took off 5 bases at V and 4 bases at J, with 9 bases between the two ends. The V gene's germline CDR1 is SEHNR and CDR2 FQNEAQ (reference sequence). The CDR3 bases are TGTGCCAGCAGCCGGGGGTTGTACGAGCAGTACTTC. Its protein product is CASSRGLYEQYF.

J is TRBJ2-1 and V is TRBV4-2; D is ambiguous. In germline, CDR1 is LGHNA, CDR2 YNFKEQ. This CDR3 contains 12 residues. V shed 2 bases and J shed 6 bases, with 5 bases lying between them. The CDR3 DNA sequence: TGTGCCAGCAGCCAAAGCCCCAATGAGCAGTTCTTC. As protein: CASSQSPNEQFF.

The V gene is TRBV10-3, the J gene TRBJ1-6; a weak D match, TRBD1 (6 bases). Per the germline V gene, CDR1 is ENHRY and CDR2 is SYGVKD. The V end was cut by 10 bases, the J end by 6 bases, with 10 bases between. The CDR3 extends over 12 amino acids. The CDR3 spells CATRTVNSPLHF. Written as DNA, the CDR3 is TGTGCCACCCGGACAGTTAATTCACCCCTCCACTTT.

Of note for this clone: This sample includes further DNA sequences coding for the same CDR3. V usage is TRBV7-2 and J usage is TRBJ2-1; D not resolved. This CDR3 region has 11 residues. Trimming cost V 5 bases and J 10 bases, with 9 bases left between them. CDR1 is SGHTA, CDR2 FQGNSA, per germline. CDR3 amino acids: CASSPANEQFF. CDR3 coding DNA: TGTGCCAGCAGCCCTGCGAACGAGCAGTTCTTC.

The rearrangement links TRBV11-3 to TRBJ2-5; unclear D gene. Germline values: CDR1 SGHNT, CDR2 YENEEA. V was cut by 0 bases and J by 5 bases, with 10 bases left in between. This CDR3 comprises 14 residues. The CDR3, as DNA: TGTGCCAGCAGCTTAGAACCCTATGCGGAGACCCAGTACTTC. Translating gives CASSLEPYAETQYF.

The genes are TRBV6-6 and TRBJ1-4, with no clear D. V lost 1 base, J lost 10 bases, and 16 bases lay in between. The CDR3 covers 15 residues. CDR1 MNHNY and CDR2 SVGAGI come from the germline V gene (reference sequence). This CDR3 reads CASSYWEANVGKLFF. DNA for the CDR3: TGTGCCAGCAGTTACTGGGAGGCCAATGTAGGAAAACTGTTTTTT.

V gene TRBV18 combines with J gene TRBJ2-1; 8 bases line up with TRBD1. Germline-derived CDR1 and CDR2 are KGHSH and LQKENI. The CDR3 runs 16 residues. With V trimmed by 3 bases and J by 4 bases, 8 bases remained unmatched. The CDR3 region is CASSPTDDRGYNEQFF. DNA for the CDR3: TGTGCCAGCTCACCTACGGACGACAGGGGATACAATGAGCAGTTCTTC.

For the CDR3, the DNA is TGTGCCTGGAGTGGACAGGGGAACTATGGCTACACCTTC. Amino acid sequence: CAWSGQGNYGYTF. The chain carries TRBV30 and TRBJ1-2; TRBD1 aligns across 8 bases. CDR1 is GTSNPN, CDR2 SVGIG, per germline (reference sequence). Trimming cost V 1 base and J 2 bases; bases outside gene matches: 0. This CDR3 is 13 amino acids long.

The chain has TRBV9 and TRBJ2-3; 7 bases agree with TRBD2. Germline CDR1 is SGDLS and CDR2 is YYNGEE. This CDR3 comprises 15 residues. V trimming: 0 bases; J trimming: 2 bases; junction bases outside the gene matches: 3. In DNA, the CDR3 is TGTGCCAGCAGCGTAGGAGCGGGGCACACAGATACGCAGTATTTT. Protein: CASSVGAGHTDTQYF.

The rearrangement uses TRBV2 and TRBJ1-2, with D unresolved. The CDR3 is made up of 12 amino acids. V lost 3 bases, J lost 8 bases, and 10 bases lay in between. Germline CDR1 and CDR2: SNHLY and FYNNEI. The CDR3: CASSDRGPGYTF. CDR3 bases: TGTGCCAGCAGTGATCGGGGTCCCGGCTACACCTTC.